This TCR beta chain was captured in a study of blood T cell repertoires in COVID-19. Study in general: Samples came from the United States, Italy and Spain, spanning acute and convalescent COVID-19. T cells, B-cell-depleted T cells, or PBMCs provided the cDNA or gDNA that served as material.

Original processing methods: The authors estimated nucleated cell counts from reference gene primer amplification. Assay: immunoSEQ multiplex PCR; the TCRdb copy retains only in-frame clones and omits some. V and J calls and clone size are as listed in that table; D and trimming were resolved from the DNA. Of around 220,000 clones in the sample, roughly 76% were seen once. This clone has a handful of counts. The CDR3 totals 12 residues. Germline V gene data show CDR1 as LNHNV and CDR2 as YYDKDF (reference sequence). The germline V and J ends were trimmed by 2 bases and 6 bases, with 7 bases remaining between them.

The V call is TRBV15, the J call TRBJ1-1; no clear D gene. Sequenced: peripheral blood. This clonotype was obtained from a human donor in a cohort sampled during active COVID-19. CDR3 region: CATSRSSAEAFF. The CDR3 DNA sequence: TGTGCCACCAGCAGAAGTAGCGCTGAAGCTTTCTTT. Full variable domain (outside the CDR3, taken from reference TRBV15 and TRBJ1-1): DAMVIQNPRYQVTQFGKPVTLSCSQTLNHNVMYWYQQKSSQAPKLLFHYYDKDFNNEADTPDNFQSRRPNTSFCFLDIRSPGLGDTAMYLCATSRSSAEAFFGQGTRLTVV.